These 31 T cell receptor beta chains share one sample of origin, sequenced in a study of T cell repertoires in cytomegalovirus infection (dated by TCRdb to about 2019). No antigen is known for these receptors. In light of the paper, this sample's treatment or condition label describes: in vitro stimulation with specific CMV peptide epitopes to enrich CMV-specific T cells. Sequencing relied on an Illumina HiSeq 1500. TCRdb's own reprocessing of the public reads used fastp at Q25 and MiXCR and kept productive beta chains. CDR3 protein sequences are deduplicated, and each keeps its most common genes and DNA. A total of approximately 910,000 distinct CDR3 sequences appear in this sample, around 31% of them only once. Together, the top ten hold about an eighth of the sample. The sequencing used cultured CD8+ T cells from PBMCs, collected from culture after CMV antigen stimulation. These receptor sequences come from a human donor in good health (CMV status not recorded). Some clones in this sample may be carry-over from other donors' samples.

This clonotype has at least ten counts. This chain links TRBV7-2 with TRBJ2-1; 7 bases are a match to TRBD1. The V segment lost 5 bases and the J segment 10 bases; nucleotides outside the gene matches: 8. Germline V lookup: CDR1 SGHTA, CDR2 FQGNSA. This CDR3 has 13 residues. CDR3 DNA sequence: TGTGCCAGCAGCCCAACAGGGGCCCGGGAGCAGTTCTTC. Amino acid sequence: CASSPTGAREQFF.

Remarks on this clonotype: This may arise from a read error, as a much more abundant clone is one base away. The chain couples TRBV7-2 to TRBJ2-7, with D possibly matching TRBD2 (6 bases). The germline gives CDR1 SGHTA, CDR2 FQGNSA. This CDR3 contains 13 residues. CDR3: CAGSGGTPYEQYF. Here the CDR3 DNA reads TGTGCCGGCAGCGGCGGGACGCCCTACGAGCAGTACTTC.

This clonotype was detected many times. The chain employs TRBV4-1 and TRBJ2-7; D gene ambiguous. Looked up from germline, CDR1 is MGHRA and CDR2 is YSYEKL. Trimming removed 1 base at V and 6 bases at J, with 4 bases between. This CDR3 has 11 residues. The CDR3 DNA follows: TGCGCCAGCAGCCAAGGGTCCGAGCAGTACGTC. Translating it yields CASSQGSEQYV.

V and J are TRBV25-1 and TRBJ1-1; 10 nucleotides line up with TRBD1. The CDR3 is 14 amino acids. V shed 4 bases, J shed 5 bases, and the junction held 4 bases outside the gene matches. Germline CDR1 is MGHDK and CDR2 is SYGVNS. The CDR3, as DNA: TGTGCCAGCAGTGGGACAGGGGGAAGTACTGAAGCTTTCTTT. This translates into CASSGTGGSTEAFF.

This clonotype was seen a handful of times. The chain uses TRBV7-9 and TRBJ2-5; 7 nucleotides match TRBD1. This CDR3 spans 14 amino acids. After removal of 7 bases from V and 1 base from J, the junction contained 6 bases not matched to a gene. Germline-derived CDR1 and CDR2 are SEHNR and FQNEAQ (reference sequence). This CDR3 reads CASIPRDSQETQYF. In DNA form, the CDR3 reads TGTGCCAGCATCCCGAGGGACAGCCAAGAGACCCAGTACTTC.

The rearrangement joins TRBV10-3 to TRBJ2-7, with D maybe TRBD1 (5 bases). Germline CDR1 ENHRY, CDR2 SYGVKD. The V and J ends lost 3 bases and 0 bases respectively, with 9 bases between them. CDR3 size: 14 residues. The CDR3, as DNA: TGTGCCATCAGTGATCAGGACACCTCCTACGAGCAGTACTTC. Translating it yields CAISDQDTSYEQYF.

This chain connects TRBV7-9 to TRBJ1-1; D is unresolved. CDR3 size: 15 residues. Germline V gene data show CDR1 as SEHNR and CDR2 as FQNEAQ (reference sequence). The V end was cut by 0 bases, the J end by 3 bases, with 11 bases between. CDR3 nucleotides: TGTGCCAGCAGCTTAGCGGCCGGGCTCCACACTGAAGCTTTCTTT. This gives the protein CASSLAAGLHTEAFF.

Here the CDR3 reads CATSRDRGSTQPQHF. CDR3 DNA: TGTGCCACCAGCAGAGATAGGGGCTCTACTCAGCCCCAGCATTTT. The chain joins TRBV15 to TRBJ1-5; a weak D match, TRBD1 (5 bases). V lost 0 bases and J lost 6, with 12 bases in between. This CDR3 comprises 15 residues. Germline V gene lookup returns CDR1 LNHNV and CDR2 YYDKDF (reference sequence).

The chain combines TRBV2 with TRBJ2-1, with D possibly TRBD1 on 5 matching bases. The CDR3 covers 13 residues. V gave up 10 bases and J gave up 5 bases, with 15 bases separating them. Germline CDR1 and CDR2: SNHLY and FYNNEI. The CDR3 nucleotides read TGTGCCACCCCCTTGGGCAGGGACAATGAGCAGTTCTTC. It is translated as CATPLGRDNEQFF.

The CDR3 DNA reads TGCAGTGCTAGAGGGTTACTAGACTCTGGAAACACCATATATTTT. The encoded protein is CSARGLLDSGNTIYF. The chain links TRBV20-1 to TRBJ1-3; D is ambiguous. This CDR3 comprises 15 residues. Trimming took 1 base from V and 0 from J, leaving 10 bases between them. Germline CDR1 is DFQATT and CDR2 is SNEGSKA (reference sequence).

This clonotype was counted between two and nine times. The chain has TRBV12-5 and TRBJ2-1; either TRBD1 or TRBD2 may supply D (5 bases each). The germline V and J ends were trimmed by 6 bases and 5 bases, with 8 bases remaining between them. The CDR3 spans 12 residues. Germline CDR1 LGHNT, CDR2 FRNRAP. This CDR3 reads CASGPGHNEQFF. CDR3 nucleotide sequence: TGTGCTAGTGGCCCGGGACACAATGAGCAGTTCTTC.

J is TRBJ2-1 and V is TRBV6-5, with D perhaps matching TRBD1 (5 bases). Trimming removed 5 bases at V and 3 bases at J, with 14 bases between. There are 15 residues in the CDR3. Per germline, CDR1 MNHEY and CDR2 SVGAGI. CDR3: CASSPTVEGYNEQFF. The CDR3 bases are TGTGCCAGCAGTCCGACAGTAGAAGGCTACAATGAGCAGTTCTTC.

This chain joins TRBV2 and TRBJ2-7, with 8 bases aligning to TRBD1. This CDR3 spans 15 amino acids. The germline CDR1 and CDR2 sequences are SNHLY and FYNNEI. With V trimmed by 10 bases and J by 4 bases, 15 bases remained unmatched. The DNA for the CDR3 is TGTGCCACCCATAGACCACTGGGACAGGAGTACGAGCAGTACTTC. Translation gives CATHRPLGQEYEQYF.

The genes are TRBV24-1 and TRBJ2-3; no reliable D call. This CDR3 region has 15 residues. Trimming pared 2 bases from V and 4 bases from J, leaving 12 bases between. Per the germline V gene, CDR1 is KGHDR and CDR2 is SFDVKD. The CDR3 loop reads CATSDSHLFADTQYF. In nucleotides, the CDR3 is TGTGCCACCAGTGATTCCCACCTCTTCGCAGATACGCAGTATTTT.

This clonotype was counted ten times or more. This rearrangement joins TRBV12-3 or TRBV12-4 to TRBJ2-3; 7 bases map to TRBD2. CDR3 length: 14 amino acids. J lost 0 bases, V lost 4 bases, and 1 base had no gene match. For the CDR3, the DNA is TGTGCCAGCAGTTGGGGGGGGAGCACAGATACGCAGTATTTT. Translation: CASSWGGSTDTQYF.

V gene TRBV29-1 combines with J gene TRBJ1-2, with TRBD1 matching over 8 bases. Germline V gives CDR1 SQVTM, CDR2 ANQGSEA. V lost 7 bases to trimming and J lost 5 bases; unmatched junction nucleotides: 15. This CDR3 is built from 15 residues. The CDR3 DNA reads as TGCAGCGGGGCGCAGGGGGCCATGGAGGGTTATGGCTACACCTTC. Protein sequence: CSGAQGAMEGYGYTF.

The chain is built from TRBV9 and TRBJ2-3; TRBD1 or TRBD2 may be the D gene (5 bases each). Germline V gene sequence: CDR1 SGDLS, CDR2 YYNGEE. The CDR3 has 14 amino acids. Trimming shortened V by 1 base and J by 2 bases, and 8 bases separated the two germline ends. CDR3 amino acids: CASSVWGNTDTQYF. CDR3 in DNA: TGTGCCAGCAGCGTATGGGGGAACACAGATACGCAGTATTTT. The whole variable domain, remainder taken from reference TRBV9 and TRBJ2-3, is DSGVTQTPKHLITATGQRVTLRCSPRSGDLSVYWYQQSLDQGLQFLIQYYNGEERAKGNILERFSAQQFPDLHSELNLSSLELGDSALYFCASSVWGNTDTQYFGPGTRLTVL.

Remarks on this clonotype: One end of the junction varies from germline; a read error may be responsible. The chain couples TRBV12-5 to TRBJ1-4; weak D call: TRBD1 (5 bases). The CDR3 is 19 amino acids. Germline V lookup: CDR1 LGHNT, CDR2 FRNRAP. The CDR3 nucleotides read TGTGCTAGAGGTTTGGTCCGCCAGACAGTCGGTGCAACTAATGAAAAACTGTTTTTT. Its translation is CARGLVRQTVGATNEKLFF.

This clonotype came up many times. The CDR3 DNA follows: TGTGCCAGCAGCGCACCAGTAGCGAGCGGGGTCTACAATGAGCAGTTCTTC. Protein sequence: CASSAPVASGVYNEQFF. This sequence joins TRBV9 and TRBJ2-1, with 7 bases that match TRBD2. Germline V gene data show CDR1 as SGDLS and CDR2 as YYNGEE. V was pared by 3 bases and J by 3 bases, with 12 bases of the junction left unmatched. This CDR3 is 17 amino acids long.

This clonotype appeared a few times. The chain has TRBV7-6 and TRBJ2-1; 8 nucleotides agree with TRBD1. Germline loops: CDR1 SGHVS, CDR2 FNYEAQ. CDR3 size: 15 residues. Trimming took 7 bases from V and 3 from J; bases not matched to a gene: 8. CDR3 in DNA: TGTGCCAGCACCGACCTGGGACAGGACTACAATGAGCAGTTCTTC. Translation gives CASTDLGQDYNEQFF.

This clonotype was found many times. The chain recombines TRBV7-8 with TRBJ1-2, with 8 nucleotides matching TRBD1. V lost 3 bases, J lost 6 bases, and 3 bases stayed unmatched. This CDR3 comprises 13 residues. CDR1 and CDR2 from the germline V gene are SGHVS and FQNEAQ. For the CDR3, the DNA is TGTGCCAGCAGCTTCCCGGGACAGGATGGCTACACCTTC. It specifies CASSFPGQDGYTF.

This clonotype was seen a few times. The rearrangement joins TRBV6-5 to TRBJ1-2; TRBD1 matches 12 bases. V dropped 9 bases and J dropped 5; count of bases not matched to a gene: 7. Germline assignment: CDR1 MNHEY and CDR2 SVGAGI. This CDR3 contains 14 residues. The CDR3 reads CASRLGQGAYGYTF. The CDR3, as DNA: TGTGCCAGTCGATTGGGACAGGGGGCTTATGGCTACACCTTC.

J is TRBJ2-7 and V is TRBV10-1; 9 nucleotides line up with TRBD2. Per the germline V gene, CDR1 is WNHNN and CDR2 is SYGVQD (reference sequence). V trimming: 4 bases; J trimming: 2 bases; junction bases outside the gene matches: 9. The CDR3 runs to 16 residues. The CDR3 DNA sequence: TGCGCCAGCAGTGCAACACGAGCGGGGGGCACCTACGAGCAGTACTTC. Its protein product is CASSATRAGGTYEQYF.

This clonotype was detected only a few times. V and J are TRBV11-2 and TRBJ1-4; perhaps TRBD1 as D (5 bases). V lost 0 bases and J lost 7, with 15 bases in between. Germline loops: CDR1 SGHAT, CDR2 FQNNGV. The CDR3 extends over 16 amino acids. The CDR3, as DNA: TGTGCCAGCAGCTTAGAAGGCGGGGTTGGGGGTGAAAAACTGTTTTTT. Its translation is CASSLEGGVGGEKLFF.

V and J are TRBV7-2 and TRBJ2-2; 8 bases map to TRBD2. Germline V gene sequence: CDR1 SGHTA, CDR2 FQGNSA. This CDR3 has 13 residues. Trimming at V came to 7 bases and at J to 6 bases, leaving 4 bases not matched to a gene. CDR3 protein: CASTAGGAGELFF. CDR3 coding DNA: TGTGCCAGCACTGCCGGGGGGGCCGGGGAGCTGTTTTTT. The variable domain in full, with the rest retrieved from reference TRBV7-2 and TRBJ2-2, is GAGVSQSPSNKVTEKGKDVELRCDPISGHTALYWYRQSLGQGLEFLIYFQGNSAPDKSGLPSDRFSAERTGGSVSTLTIQRTQQEDSAVYLCASTAGGAGELFFGEGSRLTVL.

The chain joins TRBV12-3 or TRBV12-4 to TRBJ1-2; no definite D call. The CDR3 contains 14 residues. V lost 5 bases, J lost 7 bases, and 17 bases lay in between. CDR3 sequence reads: CASSPGQSNRGYTF. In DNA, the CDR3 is TGTGCCAGCAGTCCGGGCCAGTCTAACCGTGGCTACACCTTC.

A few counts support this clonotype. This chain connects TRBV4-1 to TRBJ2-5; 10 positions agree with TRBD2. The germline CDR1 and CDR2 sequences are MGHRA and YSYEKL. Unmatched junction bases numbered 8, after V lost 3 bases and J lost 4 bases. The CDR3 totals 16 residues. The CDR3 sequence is CASSQPAGGLRETQYF. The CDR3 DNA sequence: TGCGCCAGCAGCCAGCCAGCGGGGGGGCTAAGAGAGACCCAGTACTTC.

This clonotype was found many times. CDR3 nucleotide sequence: TGTGCCAGCAGTAACGGAGGGTCCTACAATGAGCAGTTCTTC. This translates into CASSNGGSYNEQFF. This sequence joins TRBV27 and TRBJ2-1; tentative D call: TRBD2 (6 bases). The CDR3 contains 14 residues. The germline gives CDR1 MNHEY, CDR2 SMNVEV (reference sequence). V gave up 5 bases and J gave up 1 base, with 9 bases separating them.

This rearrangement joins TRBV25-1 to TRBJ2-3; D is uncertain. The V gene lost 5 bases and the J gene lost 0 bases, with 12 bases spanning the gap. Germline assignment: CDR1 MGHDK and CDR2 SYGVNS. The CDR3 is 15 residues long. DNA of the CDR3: TGTGCCAGCAGTCTCCCAGACTCTAGCACAGATACGCAGTATTTT. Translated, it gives CASSLPDSSTDTQYF.

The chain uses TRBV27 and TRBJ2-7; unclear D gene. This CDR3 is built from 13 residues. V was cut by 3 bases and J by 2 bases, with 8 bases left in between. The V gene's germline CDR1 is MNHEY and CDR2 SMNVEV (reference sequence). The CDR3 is CASSLTQTYEQYF. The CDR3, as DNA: TGTGCCAGCAGTTTGACGCAGACCTACGAGCAGTACTTC.

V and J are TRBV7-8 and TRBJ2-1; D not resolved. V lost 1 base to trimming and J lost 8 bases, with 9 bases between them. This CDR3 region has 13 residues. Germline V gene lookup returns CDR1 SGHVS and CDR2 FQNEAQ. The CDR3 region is CASSLVLGDEQFF. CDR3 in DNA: TGTGCCAGCAGCTTAGTTCTTGGGGATGAGCAGTTCTTC.